A selection of T cell receptor beta chains follows, all from one sample in a study of cytomegalovirus exposure and HLA in healthy donors. Generated by immunoSEQ multiplex PCR, the TCRdb table keeps only in-frame clones and is missing some. The sample yields roughly 100,000 clones, roughly 85% seen once. The sequenced material came from PBMCs. These TCRs come from a man between 18 and 35 years old in good health and CMV-seropositive. CDR3s leave out the opening cysteine and the closing phenylalanine or tryptophan. Only some rows state a clone size, as once, few, many or a class for expanded clones.

clone size	V gene	CDR3 protein
NA	TRBV4-1	ASSQVFRGKTGELF
NA	TRBV18	ASSLTSGTYNEQF
NA	TRBV4-1	ASSPGLAGGIEQF
NA	TRBV6-5	ASSQTGGVYGYT
NA	TRBV7-8	ASSLDTATNEKLF
NA	TRBV25-1	ASAKPGQGIETQY
NA	TRBV15	ATSSLLAGVTDTQY
NA	TRBV6-5	ASSYSPWASGYT
NA	TRBV6-6	ASSYLAGSGNTIY
NA	TRBV29-1	SVEDSRKTGGLQETQY
once	TRBV20-1	SAYSGSPAF
NA	TRBV9	ASSYFAGQGWSGELF
NA	TRBV2	ASRNQGVGPYGYT